This is a list of T cell receptor beta chains from one sample in a study of blood T cell repertoires in COVID-19. Generated by immunoSEQ multiplex PCR, the TCRdb table keeps only in-frame clones and is missing some. The sample consists of a few hundred thousand clones, about 90% of them appearing once. Sequencing was carried out using PBMCs or T cells enriched from blood (not recorded which). These receptors were obtained from a woman in her twenties or thirties who had recovered from COVID-19. Each CDR3 is given with its conserved first and last residue. The D gene is left open where the match is weak. Only part of the rows carry a size: once, few, many, or a class if the clone is expanded.

>TRBJ2-2|TRBV15|TRBD1|.
TGTGCCACCAGCAGAGGACAGGGGTCGGCCTTGAGGACCGGGGAGCTGTTTTTT
CATSRGQGSALRTGELFF
>TRBJ1-1|TRBV29-1|.|few
TGCAGCGTATCCCCCAGGGTGGGGAACACTGAAGCTTTCTTT
CSVSPRVGNTEAFF
>TRBJ2-2|TRBV19|.|.
TGTGCCAGTAGTATGACGGGATCAAACACCGGGGAGCTGTTTTTT
CASSMTGSNTGELFF
>TRBJ1-1|TRBV6-4|TRBD1|.
TGTGCCAGCACCTCGACAGGGATCACTGAAGCTTTCTTT
CASTSTGITEAFF
>TRBJ1-1|TRBV18|.|.
TGTGCCAGCTCACCGGCCGGGGACACTGAAGCTTTCTTT
CASSPAGDTEAFF
>TRBJ1-2|TRBV30|.|.
TGTGCCTGGAGTGAAATCCGATCCTATAACTATGGCTACACCTTC
CAWSEIRSYNYGYTF
>TRBJ1-4|TRBV18|.|.
TGTGCCAGCTCACTAGCCTTGAGGAAACTGTTTTTT
CASSLALRKLFF
>TRBJ2-2|TRBV19|TRBD2|.
TGTGCCAGTAGCAAAAGGACTAGCGGGGGGGCCGGGGAGCTGTTTTTT
CASSKRTSGGAGELFF
>TRBJ2-3|TRBV5-1|.|few
TGCGCCAGCAGCCTCCGGGTAACCACAGATACGCAGTATTTT
CASSLRVTTDTQYF
>TRBJ2-7|TRBV7-4|.|once
TGTGCCAGCAGCTTATATACGGTAGGGGCCCCCTACGAGCAGTACTTC
CASSLYTVGAPYEQYF
>TRBJ2-2|TRBV27|TRBD2|.
TGTGCCAGCAGTTTATTGGGAACCGCGGGAGGATACGGGGAGCTGTTTTTT
CASSLLGTAGGYGELFF
>TRBJ2-2|TRBV19|TRBD1|.
TGTGCCAGTAGTATAGGACAGGGAGTCGGGGAGCTGTTTTTT
CASSIGQGVGELFF
>TRBJ1-3|TRBV6-5|.|.
TGTGCCAGCAGTAAGGACAACTCTGGAAACACCATATATTTT
CASSKDNSGNTIYF
>TRBJ1-4|TRBV6-1|.|few
TGTGCCAGCAGTGATCCGGGGGTGGAAAAACTGTTTTTT
CASSDPGVEKLFF
>TRBJ2-7|TRBV7-9|.|once
TGTGCCAGCGACAGTCCCCGATCGCCATACGAGCAGTACTTC
CASDSPRSPYEQYF
>TRBJ2-2|TRBV3-1/TRBV3-2|TRBD1|.
TGTGCCAGCATCGACAGGGTCACCGGGGAGCTGTTTTTT
CASIDRVTGELFF
>TRBJ2-7|TRBV21-1|.|once
TGTGCCAGCAGCGTCCGGGACAACTCCTACGAGCAGTACTTC
CASSVRDNSYEQYF
>TRBJ1-1|TRBV5-1|.|.
TGCGCCAGCAGCTTGAGGGGGAAGGGAAACACTGAAGCTTTCTTT
CASSLRGKGNTEAFF
>TRBJ2-1|TRBV4-1|.|.
TGCGCCAGCAGCCGGCTAGCAGACTCCTACAATGAGCAGTTCTTC
CASSRLADSYNEQFF
>TRBJ2-1|TRBV7-9|.|.
TGTGCCAGCAGCACACAGGGTCCGAATGAGCAGTTCTTC
CASSTQGPNEQFF
>TRBJ2-2|TRBV6-5|.|.
TGTGCCAGCAGTTTCAATTTGCTAGGCGGGGAGCTGTTTTTT
CASSFNLLGGELFF
>TRBJ1-1|TRBV20-1|.|.
TGCAGTGCCCCGAAGGGGGGGGAAGCTTTCTTT
CSAPKGGEAFF
>TRBJ2-7|TRBV12-5|.|once
TGTGCTAGTGGCCTAGACCTCTACGAGCAGTACTTC
CASGLDLYEQYF
>TRBJ1-1|TRBV11-2|.|.
TGTGCCAGCAGCTTAGCGCTCCCGGGGGGCACTGAAGCTTTCTTT
CASSLALPGGTEAFF
>TRBJ2-1|TRBV3-1/TRBV3-2|TRBD2|.
TGTGCCAGCAGCGTTCTAGCGGGAGATTCCTACAATGAGCAGTTCTTC
CASSVLAGDSYNEQFF
>TRBJ1-2|TRBV12-5|.|.
TGTGCTAGTGGTTTGGGGAACAGGCACGGCTACACCTTC
CASGLGNRHGYTF
>TRBJ1-6|TRBV19|.|.
TGTGCCAGCGAAGACAGGTATAATTCACCCCTCCACTTT
CASEDRYNSPLHF
>TRBJ1-2|TRBV15|TRBD1|.
TGTGCCGCCTCGAGGGGGCCCAACTATGGCTACACCTTC
CAASRGPNYGYTF
>TRBJ1-5|TRBV9|.|.
TGTGCCAGCAGTCTTCAGGGGCTTCAGCCCCAGCATTTT
CASSLQGLQPQHF
>TRBJ1-6|TRBV6-5|TRBD1|.
TGTGCCAGCAGTTACGGGACAGGGGCAGTTTCACCCCTCCACTTT
CASSYGTGAVSPLHF
>TRBJ2-7|TRBV30|TRBD2|.
TGTGCCTGGGGAAAAGCGGGAGACGAGCAGTACTTC
CAWGKAGDEQYF
>TRBJ2-7|TRBV9|.|.
TGTGCCAGCAGCTCACGGACTCGAGATGAGCAGTACTTC
CASSSRTRDEQYF
>TRBJ2-7|TRBV7-9|TRBD1|.
TGTGCCAGCAGCTTATTTGCACAGGGGGCTGGGTTCTACGAGCAGTACTTC
CASSLFAQGAGFYEQYF
>TRBJ2-1|TRBV7-2|.|.
TGTGCCAGCAGCTCCCCCCCCGGGGGGCGATACAATGAGCAGTTCTTC
CASSSPPGGRYNEQFF
>TRBJ2-7|TRBV7-8|TRBD2|.
TGTGCCAGCAGCTCACGGGGGGGACCCTACGAGCAGTACTTC
CASSSRGGPYEQYF
>TRBJ2-5|TRBV7-2|.|.
TGTGCCAGCAGCTTAGGCCCCGGCGGACAAGAGACCCAGTACTTC
CASSLGPGGQETQYF
>TRBJ1-5|TRBV28|TRBD1|once
TGTGCCAGCAGTCCTGGGACAGGGTCCGAATTTTTCTATAGCAATCAGCCCCAGCATTTT
CASSPGTGSEFFYSNQPQHF
>TRBJ2-7|TRBV3-1/TRBV3-2|.|few
TGTGCCAGCAGCCTAGGACTCGTCTACGAGCAGTACTTC
CASSLGLVYEQYF
>TRBJ2-1|TRBV28|TRBD2|.
TGTGCCAGCAGTGCCGAGACTAGCGGGCGGGGTGCGGTGCAGTTCTTC
CASSAETSGRGAVQFF
>TRBJ1-1|TRBV11-2|.|.
TGTGCCAGCAGCTTACCTCCCTGGCACTACAACGTTGAAGCTTTCTTT
CASSLPPWHYNVEAFF
>TRBJ1-2|TRBV19|TRBD1|.
TGTGCCAGTAGTATCGACAGGGGACGTGGCTACACCTTC
CASSIDRGRGYTF
>TRBJ2-7|TRBV3-1/TRBV3-2|.|.
TGTGCCAGCAGCCCTCGTTCGCTAGCACCGGGTGAGCAGTACTTC
CASSPRSLAPGEQYF
>TRBJ2-7|TRBV28|TRBD1|.
TGTGCCAGCAGTGTTCAGGGGGACTCCTACGAGCAGTACTTC
CASSVQGDSYEQYF
>TRBJ2-1|TRBV6-5|TRBD2|.
TGTGCCAGCAGTTATAGGAGTCGGACTAGCGGGATAGAGCAGTTCTTC
CASSYRSRTSGIEQFF
>TRBJ2-1|TRBV6-1|TRBD2|.
TGTGCCAGCAGCCCCGGGGGGAATGAGCAGTTCTTC
CASSPGGNEQFF
>TRBJ2-5|TRBV4-1|.|.
TGCGCCAGCAGCCAAGACAGGGAAGAGACCCAGTACTTC
CASSQDREETQYF
>TRBJ1-2|TRBV5-5|.|once
TGTGCCAGCAGCTCGGGGTCCCGATTAGCTAACTATGGCTACACCTTC
CASSSGSRLANYGYTF
>TRBJ1-3|TRBV30|.|few
TGTGCCTGGAGTGAGAGGAGGGTACAGTCTGGAAACACCATATATTTT
CAWSERRVQSGNTIYF
>TRBJ1-2|TRBV25-1|.|.
TGTGCCACTCGGGACATGGGGCATGGCTACACCTTC
CATRDMGHGYTF
>TRBJ2-7|TRBV3-1/TRBV3-2|.|.
TGTGCCAGCAGCCAGGGACTGATGCAGTACTTC
CASSQGLMQYF
>TRBJ1-4|TRBV18|TRBD1|.
TGTGCCAGCTCATCCGGACAGGGTATTGAAAAACTGTTTTTT
CASSSGQGIEKLFF
>TRBJ1-6|TRBV19|.|.
TGTGCCAGTAGTAGGCAGGGGTCCTCACCCCTCCACTTT
CASSRQGSSPLHF
>TRBJ1-6|TRBV19|TRBD1|.
TGTGCCAGTAGCCCTAGGACAGGGGGTCTAGGAAATTCACCCCTCCACTTT
CASSPRTGGLGNSPLHF
>TRBJ1-3|TRBV5-1|.|.
TGCGCCAGCAGCTTGGCCCCTCAGGGTTCCTCTGGAAACACCATATATTTT
CASSLAPQGSSGNTIYF
>TRBJ1-1|TRBV6-2/TRBV6-3|.|.
TGTGCCAGCAGTTACGGACAGACAAACACTGAAGCTTTCTTT
CASSYGQTNTEAFF
>TRBJ1-2|TRBV7-2|TRBD1|.
TGTGCCAGCAGCCAGAGGACAGGGGCTAGTGGCTACACCTTC
CASSQRTGASGYTF
>TRBJ1-4|TRBV7-8|.|.
TGTGCCAGCAGCGCCAGGGTAGGGGCTAATGAAAAACTGTTTTTT
CASSARVGANEKLFF
>TRBJ1-2|TRBV28|TRBD1|.
TGTGCCAGCACAGGGGGCGACTATGGCTACACCTTC
CASTGGDYGYTF
>TRBJ2-1|TRBV7-2|.|.
TGTGCCAGCAGCTTACCTTCTGAGGTGAATGAGCAGTTCTTC
CASSLPSEVNEQFF
>TRBJ1-5|TRBV19|.|.
TGTGCCAGTAGTATAGGAGTAAATGTGCGGCATCAGCCCCAGCATTTT
CASSIGVNVRHQPQHF